A single sample is the source of the 29 T cell receptor beta chains below, sequenced in a study of CXCR3-negative and CXCR3-positive naive CD8 T cells. Study results and limitations: TRB CDR3 hydrophobicity was greater in CXCR3-positive naive cells than in CXCR3-negative naive cells.

UMI-labeled 5' RACE yielded the TRB cDNA libraries. TCRdb re-called the 5' RACE reads and gives one entry per CDR3 protein, without DNA. This sample contains about 6,000 distinct CDR3 sequences. Antigens for these TCRs are unknown. Sequenced input: naive CXCR3+ CD8+ T cells from blood. Subset of the sample: CD45RO-CCR7+CD27+CD95- naive CD8+ T cells expressing CXCR3 (TNR3+). These receptors came from a human donor in good health. Some clones in this sample may be carry-over from other donors' samples.

J is TRBJ2-5 and V is TRBV5-6; TCRdb lists TRBD1, though no DNA is available to test this call. The CDR3 has 15 residues. Germline V gene sequence: CDR1 SGHDT, CDR2 YYEEEE. Here the CDR3 reads CASSLTGDYQETQYF.

By frequency, this clonotype is medium-sized. V and J are TRBV12-3 or TRBV12-4 and TRBJ2-5; absent DNA, TCRdb's TRBD2 call cannot be checked. This CDR3 is 13 amino acids long. CDR3 protein: CASTRLAEETQYF.

The rearrangement links TRBV29-1 to TRBJ1-1; TCRdb gives TRBD1 as the D gene, but with no DNA this cannot be confirmed. The CDR3 spans 13 residues. Germline V gives CDR1 SQVTM, CDR2 ANQGSEA. CDR3 region: CSYDPQGATEAFF.

The chain employs TRBV5-1 and TRBJ2-3. Germline V CDR1 and CDR2: SGHRS, YFSETQ. The length of the CDR3 is 12 residues. The CDR3 is CASSQYTDTQYF. The entire variable domain, with the rest obtained from reference TRBV5-1 and TRBJ2-3, is as follows: KAGVTQTPRYLIKTRGQQVTLSCSPISGHRSVSWYQQTPGQGLQFLFEYFSETQRNKGNFPGRFSGRQFSNSRSEMNVSTLELGDSALYLCASSQYTDTQYFGPGTRLTVL.

This CDR3 is CASSPPGTGNTEAFF. This chain uses TRBV27 with TRBJ1-1; the D call from TCRdb, TRBD1, cannot be confirmed without DNA. The length of the CDR3 is 15 residues. Germline loops: CDR1 MNHEY, CDR2 SMNVEV (reference sequence).

In terms of frequency, this clonotype is medium-sized. This chain joins TRBV7-3 and TRBJ2-3; TCRdb's assignment of TRBD2 cannot be checked, as there is no DNA. CDR1 is SGHTA and CDR2 is FQGTGA in the germline V gene. The CDR3 has 16 residues. The CDR3 here is CASSLISGSGIDTQYF.

CDR3 sequence reads: CASSAEGHEQYF. V gene TRBV7-9 combines with J gene TRBJ2-7. Germline-derived CDR1 and CDR2 are SEHNR and FQNEAQ (reference sequence). This CDR3 spans 12 amino acids.

This clonotype ranks as medium-sized in terms of frequency. This chain uses TRBV29-1 with TRBJ2-3. Germline V gene data show CDR1 as SQVTM and CDR2 as ANQGSEA. The length of the CDR3 is 13 residues. CDR3 sequence: CSVLDEWVDTQYF.

This CDR3 reads CSVEGNTEAFF. The gene calls are TRBV29-1 and TRBJ1-1. The CDR3 contains 11 residues. Germline CDR1 reads SQVTM; CDR2 reads ANQGSEA.

V gene TRBV10-3 combines with J gene TRBJ2-3; TCRdb's assignment of TRBD1 cannot be checked, as there is no DNA. This CDR3 region has 15 residues. Looked up from germline, CDR1 is ENHRY and CDR2 is SYGVKD. This CDR3 reads CAINRDTGGADTQYF.

CDR3 in amino acids: CASSRVGPYNEQFF. The chain has TRBV13 and TRBJ2-1; TCRdb reports TRBD1, a call that lacks DNA to check it against. The CDR3 consists of 14 residues. Germline V gene data show CDR1 as PRHDT and CDR2 as FYEKMQ (reference sequence).

The gene calls are TRBV7-8 and TRBJ2-7; TCRdb picks TRBD2, but there is no DNA to check that call. Germline lookup yields CDR1 SGHVS and CDR2 FQNEAQ. This CDR3 contains 21 residues. This CDR3 is CASSHPSGFNGLAGGSYEQYF.

This clonotype is deemed medium-sized by its frequency. The chain joins TRBV20-1 to TRBJ2-3; TCRdb selects TRBD2, and the lack of DNA leaves this call unchecked. Germline V gene sequence: CDR1 DFQATT, CDR2 SNEGSKA (reference sequence). CDR3 length: 15 residues. CDR3 sequence reads: CSASRTSGTTDTQYF.

This CDR3 is CASSSQGSGYTF. This chain uses TRBV13 with TRBJ1-2; TCRdb picks TRBD1, but there is no DNA to check that call. This CDR3 has 12 amino acids. Germline loops: CDR1 PRHDT, CDR2 FYEKMQ (reference sequence). The whole variable domain, filled in from reference TRBV13 and TRBJ1-2, reads AAGVIQSPRHLIKEKRETATLKCYPIPRHDTVYWYQQGPGQDPQFLISFYEKMQSDKGSIPDRFSAQQFSDYHSELNMSSLELGDSALYFCASSSQGSGYTFGSGTRLTVV.

The chain links TRBV9 to TRBJ2-3; lacking DNA, the TRBD2 call made by TCRdb goes unchecked. This CDR3 has 16 residues. In germline, CDR1 is SGDLS, CDR2 YYNGEE. CDR3 protein: CASSVSLATMMDTQYF.

Its frequency marks this clonotype as medium-sized (0.01 to 0.1%). The rearrangement uses TRBV3-1 and TRBJ1-1; as DNA is missing, the TRBD1 call by TCRdb cannot be tested. The CDR3 runs to 16 residues. The V gene's germline CDR1 is LGHDT and CDR2 YNNKEL (reference sequence). The chain's CDR3 is CASSQAQGGENTEAFF.

V gene TRBV20-1 combines with J gene TRBJ2-7; the D call of TRBD2 rests on TCRdb alone, since no DNA is present to check it. Germline CDR1 reads DFQATT; CDR2 reads SNEGSKA (reference sequence). The CDR3 is made up of 15 amino acids. The CDR3 is CSARDLAGRPYEQYF.

The chain is built from TRBV28 and TRBJ2-5; TCRdb reports TRBD2, a call that lacks DNA to check it against. The CDR3 is 16 amino acids. Germline CDR1 MDHEN, CDR2 SYDVKM. This CDR3 reads CASSLMVGTAQETKYF.

This clonotype is identified as medium-sized (0.01 to 0.1%) from frequency. V gene TRBV29-1 combines with J gene TRBJ2-7; the TCRdb call, TRBD1, lacks DNA for checking. The CDR3 is made up of 16 amino acids. Germline V gene lookup returns CDR1 SQVTM and CDR2 ANQGSEA. The CDR3 protein is CSVEDHRGGSVYEQYF.

The J gene is TRBJ1-1, the V gene TRBV11-2; the D call of TRBD1 rests on TCRdb alone, since no DNA is present to check it. The CDR3 is made up of 14 amino acids. Germline assignment: CDR1 SGHAT and CDR2 FQNNGV. The CDR3 loop is CASSWGRENTEAFF. Complete variable domain (other parts from reference TRBV11-2 and TRBJ1-1): EAGVAQSPRYKIIEKRQSVAFWCNPISGHATLYWYQQILGQGPKLLIQFQNNGVVDDSQLPKDRFSAERLKGVDSTLKIQPAKLEDSAVYLCASSWGRENTEAFFGQGTRLTVV.

The gene calls are TRBV21-1 and TRBJ2-7. TRBV21-1 counts as a pseudogene. The length of the CDR3 is 16 residues. Here the CDR3 reads CASSKGFHRASYEQYF.

The rearrangement links TRBV19 to TRBJ1-1. This CDR3 has 13 amino acids. Germline V gene data show CDR1 as LNHDA and CDR2 as SQIVND (reference sequence). CDR3: CASSIGQNTEAFF.

V usage is TRBV18 and J usage is TRBJ2-3. Germline-derived CDR1 and CDR2 are KGHSH and LQKENI. The CDR3 is 14 amino acids. The CDR3 protein is CASSPPDRADTQYF.

The gene calls are TRBV5-6 and TRBJ1-2. Germline CDR1 and CDR2: SGHDT and YYEEEE. The CDR3 is 11 amino acids. The CDR3 loop is CASSLVGGYTF.

V and J are TRBV12-3 or TRBV12-4 and TRBJ2-7; TCRdb's D gene call, TRBD1, goes unchecked for lack of DNA. This CDR3 has 12 amino acids. CDR3 protein: CASSYGGYEQYF.

The chain couples TRBV6-5 to TRBJ2-1; TCRdb returns TRBD1, unconfirmable since there is no DNA. Per the germline V gene, CDR1 is MNHEY and CDR2 is SVGAGI. The CDR3 sequence is 15 residues long. The CDR3 reads CASSYDRDPYNEQFF.

The chain is built from TRBV2 and TRBJ2-3; the D call from TCRdb, TRBD2, cannot be confirmed without DNA. The CDR3 is 14 residues long. The germline V gene has CDR1 SNHLY and CDR2 FYNNEI. CDR3 sequence reads: CASRLAASGDTQYF.

This clonotype is labeled medium-sized based on frequency. The chain employs TRBV5-6 and TRBJ2-1. The germline V gene encodes CDR1 SGHDT and CDR2 YYEEEE. The CDR3 runs 13 residues. The CDR3 reads CASSLRGGAEQFF. Drawing the rest from reference TRBV5-6 and TRBJ2-1, the complete variable domain is DAGVTQSPTHLIKTRGQQVTLRCSPKSGHDTVSWYQQALGQGPQFIFQYYEEEERQRGNFPDRFSGHQFPNYSSELNVNALLLGDSALYLCASSLRGGAEQFFGPGTRLTVL.

This clonotype is labeled medium-sized based on frequency. This chain joins TRBV7-9 and TRBJ2-7; the TRBD2 assignment by TCRdb is unverifiable without DNA. This CDR3 comprises 15 residues. Germline CDR1 reads SEHNR; CDR2 reads FQNEAQ (reference sequence). The CDR3 here is CASSFEVAGVYEQYF.